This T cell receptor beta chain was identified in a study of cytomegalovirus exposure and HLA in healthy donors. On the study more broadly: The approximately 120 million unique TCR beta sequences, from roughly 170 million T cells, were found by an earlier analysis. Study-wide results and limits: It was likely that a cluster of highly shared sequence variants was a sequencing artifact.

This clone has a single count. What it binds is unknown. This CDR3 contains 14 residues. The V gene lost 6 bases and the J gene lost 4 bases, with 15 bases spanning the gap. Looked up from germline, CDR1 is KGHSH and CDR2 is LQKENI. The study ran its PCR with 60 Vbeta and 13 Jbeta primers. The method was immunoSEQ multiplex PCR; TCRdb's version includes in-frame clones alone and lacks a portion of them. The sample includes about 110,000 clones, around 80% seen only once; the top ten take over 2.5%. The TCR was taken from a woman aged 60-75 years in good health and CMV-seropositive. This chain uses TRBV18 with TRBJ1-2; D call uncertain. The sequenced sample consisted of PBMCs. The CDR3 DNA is TGTGCCAGCTCGCCAATAAAATTGAGCTATGGCTACACCTTC. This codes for CASSPIKLSYGYTF. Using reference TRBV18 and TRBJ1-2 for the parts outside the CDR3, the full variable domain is NAGVMQNPRHLVRRRGQEARLRCSPMKGHSHVYWYRQLPEEGLKFMVYLQKENIIDESGMPKERFSAEFPKEGPSILRIQQVVRGDSAAYFCASSPIKLSYGYTFGSGTRLTVV.